The 27 T cell receptor beta chains below come from one sample, sequenced in a study of blood T cells in healthy people across ages. It was with a sample-barcoded 5' primer and a J-beta primer mix that a second PCR of roughly 7 to 12 cycles was run. One entry per CDR3 protein results from TCRdb running MiXCR on the 5' RACE reads. The table has approximately 1.5 million distinct CDR3 sequences, roughly 30% seen once. The sample comprised blood. These receptors were taken from a young woman in good health.

This clonotype occurred many times. V and J are TRBV27 and TRBJ2-7; 13 bases fit TRBD2. Germline loops: CDR1 MNHEY, CDR2 SMNVEV (reference sequence). After removal of 6 bases from V and 5 bases from J, the junction contained 4 bases not matched to a gene. This CDR3 region has 14 residues. CDR3 DNA: TGTGCCAGCAGCCCCGGGACTAGCGGGAACGAGCAGTACTTC. Its translation is CASSPGTSGNEQYF.

This chain's CDR3 is CASSEGWYEQYF. The CDR3 bases are TGTGCCAGCAGTGAAGGGTGGTACGAGCAGTACTTC. The chain links TRBV6-1 to TRBJ2-5; D unclear. The J call is doubtful: the DNA matches TRBJ2-7 better. CDR1 and CDR2 (germline): MNHNS, SASEGT. This CDR3 is 12 amino acids long.

The V gene is TRBV27, the J gene TRBJ2-3; 14 bases line up with TRBD2. V gave up 5 bases and J gave up 4 bases; unmatched junction bases: 5. Looked up from germline, CDR1 is MNHEY and CDR2 is SMNVEV (reference sequence). The CDR3 is made up of 16 amino acids. The CDR3 DNA is TGTGCCAGCAGTGACGGACTAGCGGGGGGTGCAGATACGCAGTATTTT. Protein sequence: CASSDGLAGGADTQYF.

Ten or more counts support this clonotype. V usage is TRBV7-3 and J usage is TRBJ2-3, with D hard to call. The germline V gene encodes CDR1 SGHTA and CDR2 FQGTGA. Trimming removed 4 bases at V and 6 bases at J, with 11 bases between. This CDR3 contains 13 residues. CDR3 sequence: CASSSLGMDTQYF. For the CDR3, the DNA is TGTGCCAGCAGCTCCTTGGGGATGGATACGCAGTATTTT.

The rearrangement links TRBV20-1 to TRBJ2-5; 8 bases agree with TRBD1. Germline CDR1 and CDR2: DFQATT and SNEGSKA (reference sequence). The CDR3 has 15 residues. The V segment lost 0 bases and the J segment 2 bases; nucleotides outside the gene matches: 5. This CDR3 is CSARDRGTGQETQYF. The CDR3 bases are TGCAGTGCTAGAGATCGGGGGACAGGACAAGAGACCCAGTACTTC.

This clonotype occurred a few times. The chain has TRBV27 and TRBJ2-7; no reliable D call. The germline gives CDR1 MNHEY, CDR2 SMNVEV (reference sequence). Trimming took off 0 bases at V and 7 bases at J, with 13 bases between the two ends. The CDR3 contains 14 residues. The CDR3 nucleotides are TGTGCCAGCAGTTTATCGGGCGCTAAGGGAGAGCAGTACTTC. Translated, it gives CASSLSGAKGEQYF.

A few counts support this clonotype. The chain employs TRBV3-1 and TRBJ2-7; D unclear. Germline V CDR1 and CDR2: LGHDT, YNNKEL (reference sequence). V was cut by 0 bases and J by 1 base, with 13 bases left in between. This CDR3 is built from 16 residues. CDR3: CASSQDVGRSSYEQYF. The DNA of the CDR3 is TGTGCCAGCAGCCAAGATGTTGGGCGGTCTTCCTACGAGCAGTACTTC.

This clonotype was counted only a few times. CDR3 nucleotide sequence: TGCGCCAGCAGCTTGAAGTCGTCAGGCGGGGGGGCCATTGAGCAGTTCTTC. Protein product: CASSLKSSGGGAIEQFF. This chain connects TRBV5-1 to TRBJ2-1, with 9 bases identical to TRBD2. Germline CDR1 reads SGHRS; CDR2 reads YFSETQ. J lost 9 bases, V lost 1 base, and 14 bases had no gene match. This CDR3 has 17 amino acids.

This chain links TRBV5-4 with TRBJ2-1; D ambiguous. Trimming removed 5 bases at V and 8 bases at J, with 17 bases between. Germline V gene lookup returns CDR1 SGHNT and CDR2 YYREEE (reference sequence). The CDR3 has 14 residues. CDR3 in amino acids: CASSPPDMVDEQFF. The CDR3 nucleotides read TGTGCCAGCAGTCCCCCTGATATGGTGGATGAGCAGTTCTTC.

The rearrangement links TRBV20-1 to TRBJ1-2, with 10 bases matching TRBD1. Germline lookup yields CDR1 DFQATT and CDR2 SNEGSKA (reference sequence). Losses at the gene ends were 5 bases for V and 5 bases for J; bases not matched to a gene: 8. The CDR3 is 14 residues long. The CDR3 sequence: CSAVGQGGRYGYTF. The CDR3 bases are TGCAGTGCTGTAGGACAGGGGGGCCGGTATGGCTACACCTTC.

This clonotype came up many times. The rearrangement links TRBV10-3 to TRBJ2-1; TRBD1 agrees at 10 bases. V shed 0 bases, J shed 8 bases, and the junction held 7 bases outside the gene matches. The CDR3 spans 16 residues. Germline CDR1 reads ENHRY; CDR2 reads SYGVKD. The CDR3 loop reads CAISESDRGRIDEQFF. DNA for the CDR3: TGTGCCATCAGTGAGTCAGACAGGGGGCGCATCGATGAGCAGTTCTTC.

The chain couples TRBV5-1 to TRBJ2-1, with D hard to call. The CDR3 extends over 13 amino acids. Germline loops: CDR1 SGHRS, CDR2 YFSETQ. The V end was cut by 2 bases, the J end by 2 bases, with 5 bases between. This CDR3 is CASSFLAYNEQFF. The CDR3 DNA reads as TGCGCCAGCAGCTTCTTAGCCTACAATGAGCAGTTCTTC.

This clonotype has a handful of counts. The chain uses TRBV5-1 and TRBJ1-1; 8 bases match TRBD1. Germline CDR1 is SGHRS and CDR2 is YFSETQ. This CDR3 contains 17 residues. After removal of 0 bases from V and 0 bases from J, the junction contained 7 bases not matched to a gene. The CDR3 loop is CASSLGDRGKMNTEAFF. Here the CDR3 DNA reads TGCGCCAGCAGCTTGGGAGACAGGGGTAAAATGAACACTGAAGCTTTCTTT.

The chain carries TRBV9 and TRBJ2-3, with D unresolved. Trimming took off 0 bases at V and 2 bases at J, with 10 bases between the two ends. The V gene's germline CDR1 is SGDLS and CDR2 YYNGEE. The CDR3 has 15 residues. The DNA for the CDR3 is TGTGCCAGCAGCGTAGGATTGGAACCCACAGATACGCAGTATTTT. Translation gives CASSVGLEPTDTQYF.

Regarding this clonotype: A much larger clone lies a single base off, so this may be a read error. The CDR3: CASSVGTLAADTQYF. CDR3 coding DNA: TGTGCCAGCAGTGTCGGGACACTGGCGGCAGATACGCAGTATTTT. The V and J genes are TRBV12-3 or TRBV12-4 and TRBJ2-3, with D possibly being TRBD1 (6 bases). The CDR3 totals 15 residues. V was cut by 5 bases and J by 4 bases, with 16 bases left in between.

The chain is built from TRBV6-1 and TRBJ1-6, with 10 bases identical to TRBD1. Germline V CDR1 and CDR2: MNHNS, SASEGT. Trimming took 4 bases from V and 7 from J; bases not matched to a gene: 16. The CDR3 is 19 amino acids. The CDR3 sequence: CASSAVTGGLLLGNSPLHF. The CDR3 nucleotides are TGTGCCAGCAGTGCCGTGACAGGGGGCTTACTACTAGGGAATTCACCCCTCCACTTT.

J is TRBJ2-1 and V is TRBV15; 7 bases are a match to TRBD2. Germline values: CDR1 LNHNV, CDR2 YYDKDF (reference sequence). The length of the CDR3 is 16 residues. V lost 7 bases, J lost 0 bases, and 9 bases stayed unmatched. In DNA form, the CDR3 reads TGTGCCACCAATGCTGGCCTAGCGGCCTCCTACAATGAGCAGTTCTTC. This sequence encodes CATNAGLAASYNEQFF.

The chain is built from TRBV10-3 and TRBJ2-7; 8 bases are shared with TRBD1. The CDR3 length is 15 residues. CDR1 and CDR2 from the germline V gene are ENHRY and SYGVKD. Trimming took 2 bases from V and 4 from J; bases not matched to a gene: 7. CDR3 in DNA: TGTGCCATCAGTGAGGAGACAGGGGCCGGGTACGAGCAGTACTTC. Amino acid sequence: CAISEETGAGYEQYF.

The rearrangement joins TRBV20-1 to TRBJ2-3, with D uncertain. The ends were cut back, 3 bases at V and 5 bases at J, with 6 bases in the middle. The germline V gene encodes CDR1 DFQATT and CDR2 SNEGSKA (reference sequence). The CDR3 contains 11 residues. CDR3 sequence reads: CSARLRDTQYF. The CDR3 nucleotides read TGCAGTGCTAGGCTTAGAGATACGCAGTATTTT.

The rearrangement uses TRBV2 and TRBJ1-4; TRBD1 is a possible D gene (6 bases). Germline CDR1 and CDR2: SNHLY and FYNNEI. V was clipped by 4 bases and J by 8 bases, with 17 bases between them. The CDR3 runs to 15 residues. CDR3 nucleotide sequence: TGTGCCAGCAGTGGCCTGGGGGGGGCGAAGGAAAAACTGTTTTTT. This encodes CASSGLGGAKEKLFF.

The V and J genes are TRBV5-5 and TRBJ1-1; D is ambiguous. V was trimmed by 0 bases and J by 6 bases, leaving 6 bases between them. The germline gives CDR1 SGHKS, CDR2 YYEKEE (reference sequence). The CDR3 is made up of 12 amino acids. The CDR3 sequence is CASSLVDSEAFF. DNA of the CDR3: TGTGCCAGCAGCTTGGTAGATTCTGAAGCTTTCTTT. The full variable domain, completed using reference TRBV5-5 and TRBJ1-1, is DAGVTQSPTHLIKTRGQQVTLRCSPISGHKSVSWYQQVLGQGPQFIFQYYEKEERGRGNFPDRFSARQFPNYSSELNVNALLLGDSALYLCASSLVDSEAFFGQGTRLTVV.

The chain links TRBV6-5 to TRBJ2-5, with D possibly being TRBD2 (6 bases). With 6 bases removed from V and 4 bases from J, the gap between germline ends came to 18 bases. CDR3 length equals 15 residues. The germline CDR1 and CDR2 sequences are MNHEY and SVGAGI. The CDR3 region has the DNA TGTGCCAGCAGAGGCGGGACCCCACTGCGAGAGACCCAGTACTTC. The encoded protein is CASRGGTPLRETQYF.

This clonotype was counted a few times. This rearrangement joins TRBV6-1 to TRBJ2-3; TRBD2 matches at 13 bases. This CDR3 has 17 amino acids. Trimming removed 7 bases from V and 4 bases from J; junction bases left unmatched: 11. Germline loops: CDR1 MNHNS, CDR2 SASEGT. The CDR3 sequence: CASTRDGLAGASDTQYF. The DNA for the CDR3 is TGTGCCAGCACCCGTGACGGACTAGCGGGGGCCTCAGATACGCAGTATTTT.

The V call is TRBV20-1, the J call TRBJ1-2; D is undetermined. This CDR3 is built from 13 residues. Trimming pared 2 bases from V and 0 bases from J, leaving 7 bases between. Germline V gene data show CDR1 as DFQATT and CDR2 as SNEGSKA (reference sequence). The CDR3: CSARQPPNYGYTF. The CDR3 DNA sequence: TGCAGTGCTAGACAGCCTCCTAACTATGGCTACACCTTC.

The chain combines TRBV6-5 with TRBJ2-7; D might be TRBD2 (6 bases). The CDR3 covers 13 residues. V gave up 5 bases and J gave up 3 bases, with 11 bases separating them. Germline assignment: CDR1 MNHEY and CDR2 SVGAGI. CDR3 amino acids: CASSLAPRYEQYF. The CDR3 DNA follows: TGTGCCAGCAGTCTAGCGCCCCGCTACGAGCAGTACTTC.

The V call is TRBV9, the J call TRBJ2-3, with D perhaps matching TRBD2 (6 bases). Looked up from germline, CDR1 is SGDLS and CDR2 is YYNGEE. Between the trimmed V and J ends, which lost 4 bases and 1 base, there was a span of 13 bases. The CDR3 runs 15 residues. CDR3 region: CASSPHPSGTDTQYF. The CDR3 coding sequence is TGTGCCAGCAGCCCCCACCCTAGCGGCACAGATACGCAGTATTTT.

The chain employs TRBV7-2 and TRBJ1-5; D is unresolved. From germline, CDR1 is SGHTA and CDR2 FQGNSA. The CDR3 loop spans 12 amino acids. Trimming shortened V by 5 bases and J by 4 bases, and 6 bases separated the two germline ends. In DNA, the CDR3 is TGTGCCAGCAGCCAATTAAATCAGCCCCAGCATTTT. This codes for CASSQLNQPQHF.